Listed below are T cell receptor beta chains from one sample, sequenced in a study of blood T cell repertoires in COVID-19. The repertoire was sequenced with immunoSEQ multiplex PCR; TCRdb's copy has only in-frame clones and lacks some. The table lists about 47,000 clones, over 80% of them singletons. Input material: peripheral blood. The receptor set was obtained from a man in his 60s with active COVID-19. The CDR3 runs from the conserved cysteine through the conserved F or W. The D gene is left open where the match is weak. Some rows mark clone size as missing; the rest say once, few, many or name a class of expanded clone.

D gene	V gene	CDR3 length	clone size	J gene	CDR3 DNA	CDR3 protein
TRBD1	TRBV9	13	once	TRBJ2-7	TGTGCCAGCCGGGGACAGGGCAACTACGAGCAGTACTTC	CASRGQGNYEQYF
-	TRBV4-1	15	-	TRBJ2-1	TGCGCCAGCACCTTGACGGGGTCAGCCTACAATGAGCAGTTCTTC	CASTLTGSAYNEQFF
-	TRBV18	15	-	TRBJ2-3	TGTGCCAGCTCTCTTTACCATACTCAAACAGATACGCAGTATTTT	CASSLYHTQTDTQYF
TRBD1	TRBV24-1	15	-	TRBJ1-2	TGTGCCACCAGTGATCGAGAGACAGGGATCTATGGCTACACCTTC	CATSDRETGIYGYTF
-	TRBV7-2	15	-	TRBJ1-4	TGTGCCAGCAGCTTAGCCCCCCAGTCTAATGAAAAACTGTTTTTT	CASSLAPQSNEKLFF
TRBD2	TRBV7-2	15	-	TRBJ2-3	TGTGCCAGCAGCTTACTAGCGGTAAGCACAGATACGCAGTATTTT	CASSLLAVSTDTQYF
-	TRBV5-6	14	-	TRBJ2-3	TGTGCCAGCAGTTTTGGGGGGTCTTCAGATACGCAGTATTTT	CASSFGGSSDTQYF
-	TRBV28	13	-	TRBJ2-7	TGTGCCAGCAGTTTCGGCGGTCCCTACGAGCAGTACTTC	CASSFGGPYEQYF
TRBD2	TRBV3-1/TRBV3-2	14	-	TRBJ2-7	TGTGCCAGCAGCCAACTAGCGGTCTCCTACGAGCAGTACTTC	CASSQLAVSYEQYF
-	TRBV15	14	-	TRBJ2-3	TGTGCCACCCGGCGGGACTCGAGCACAGATACGCAGTATTTT	CATRRDSSTDTQYF
-	TRBV7-3	15	few	TRBJ1-2	TGTGCCAGCAGCTTAACCCCAGGCCCCAACTATGGCTACACCTTC	CASSLTPGPNYGYTF
-	TRBV14	12	-	TRBJ2-7	TGTGCCAGCAGCCCAGGGATCAACGAGCAGTACTTC	CASSPGINEQYF
-	TRBV6-4	14	-	TRBJ1-5	TGTGCCAGCAGTGAGGGCTATAGCAATCAGCCCCAGCATTTT	CASSEGYSNQPQHF
-	TRBV7-6	15	few	TRBJ1-1	TGTGCCAGCAGCCCCTCCGGGGGAGAGAACACTGAAGCTTTCTTT	CASSPSGGENTEAFF
-	TRBV12-3/TRBV12-4	12	-	TRBJ2-1	TGTGCCAGCAGTTGGGTAGGGACACAGCCTCTCTTC	CASSWVGTQPLF
TRBD1	TRBV5-8	14	-	TRBJ2-7	TGTGCCAGCAGCTTGGAAGGGACAGCCTACGAGCAGTACTTC	CASSLEGTAYEQYF
TRBD1	TRBV6-5	16	-	TRBJ2-7	TGTGCCAGCAGTTACGGACCGGGACAGGGGTACCACGAGCAGTACTTC	CASSYGPGQGYHEQYF
-	TRBV27	13	-	TRBJ2-7	TGTGCCAGCAGTATGACAGGTGCCTACGAGCAGTACTTC	CASSMTGAYEQYF
-	TRBV29-1	13	few	TRBJ1-2	TGCAGCGTCCTCACGGCGAGGGACTATGGCTACACCTTC	CSVLTARDYGYTF
-	TRBV4-1	18	few	TRBJ1-3	TGCGCCAGCAGCGTTGGTTGGGGCGGCATCATCTCTGGAAACACCATATATTTT	CASSVGWGGIISGNTIYF
-	TRBV6-6	15	-	TRBJ2-3	TGTGCCAGCAGTTATAGGGGGGGCCTGACAGATACGCAGTATTTT	CASSYRGGLTDTQYF
-	TRBV6-6	16	-	TRBJ2-7	TGTGCCAGCAGTTACTCCGCTCTCATAGTTTCCTACGAGCAGTACTTC	CASSYSALIVSYEQYF
TRBD2	TRBV4-3	18	-	TRBJ2-7	TGCGCCAGCAGCCAAGCCCGCTCTGGAGGAGCGGGGGGATACGAGCAGTACTTC	CASSQARSGGAGGYEQYF
TRBD2	TRBV19	17	-	TRBJ2-1	TGTGCCAGTAGTAGCCTAGCGGGGGGACACTCCTACAATGAGCAGTTCTTC	CASSSLAGGHSYNEQFF
TRBD1	TRBV27	15	-	TRBJ1-5	TGTGCCAGCAGGGGACAGGGGGCTGGGGGTCAGCCCCAGCATTTT	CASRGQGAGGQPQHF
-	TRBV7-7	17	few	TRBJ1-5	TGTGCTAGCAGCTTACTTGCGGGGGGAGTGGGCAATCAGCCCCAGCATTTT	CASSLLAGGVGNQPQHF
-	TRBV12-2	23	-	TRBJ2-1	TGTGCAAGTCGTTTCACGGCACCGGGACAGGGGGAGGTAGGACTAGCGGAGTACAATGAGCAGTTCTTC	CASRFTAPGQGEVGLAEYNEQFF
-	TRBV4-3	17	-	TRBJ2-3	TGCGCCAGCAGCCAAGATTTGGGTACCAGGGTTACAGATACGCAGTATTTT	CASSQDLGTRVTDTQYF
TRBD1	TRBV19	14	few	TRBJ1-2	TGTGCCAGTAGTATTGGACAGGGGGCTGGTGGCTACACCTTC	CASSIGQGAGGYTF
TRBD2	TRBV7-9	13	-	TRBJ2-7	TGTGCCAGCAGCGCCACCCGGGAGGGGGAGCAGTACTTC	CASSATREGEQYF
-	TRBV13	15	-	TRBJ2-3	TGTGCCAGCAGCCCTATGGCGGGGTTCCCAGATACGCAGTATTTT	CASSPMAGFPDTQYF
-	TRBV7-6	14	-	TRBJ2-7	TGTGCCAGCAGTTCTACAGGGGACTTCTACGAGCAGTACTTC	CASSSTGDFYEQYF
TRBD1	TRBV6-2/TRBV6-3	14	-	TRBJ2-3	TGTGCCAGCAGTCTCCCGACAGGGTTGAATACGCAGTATTTT	CASSLPTGLNTQYF